The sequence of this T cell receptor (beta chain) was determined in a study of CD8 T cells in ankylosing spondylitis. Findings and limits, study-wide: Reportedly, disease-linked clones are significantly enriched in ankylosing spondylitis patients' matched synovial fluid. Ankylosing spondylitis blood appeared to be characterized by a TCR beta motif of several highly homologous variants.

The CDR3 contains 12 residues. The V end lost 3 bases, the J end lost 10 bases, and 7 bases lay between the germline ends. Germline loops: CDR1 SGHTA, CDR2 FQGNSA. Concerning this clonotype: Its antigen is unidentified.

In TCRdb, the 5' RACE reads were re-called with MiXCR into one record per CDR3 protein. The sample includes about 420,000 distinct CDR3 sequences, approximately 20% of them seen just once. The rearrangement joins TRBV7-2 to TRBJ1-6; possibly TRBD1 for D (5 bases). This TCR derives from a male donor with ankylosing spondylitis. The sequenced material came from blood, either unsorted or a sorted T cell fraction (not recorded which). DNA for the CDR3: TGTGCCAGCAGCTTGGGGGAATCACCCCTCCACTTT. The encoded protein is CASSLGESPLHF.